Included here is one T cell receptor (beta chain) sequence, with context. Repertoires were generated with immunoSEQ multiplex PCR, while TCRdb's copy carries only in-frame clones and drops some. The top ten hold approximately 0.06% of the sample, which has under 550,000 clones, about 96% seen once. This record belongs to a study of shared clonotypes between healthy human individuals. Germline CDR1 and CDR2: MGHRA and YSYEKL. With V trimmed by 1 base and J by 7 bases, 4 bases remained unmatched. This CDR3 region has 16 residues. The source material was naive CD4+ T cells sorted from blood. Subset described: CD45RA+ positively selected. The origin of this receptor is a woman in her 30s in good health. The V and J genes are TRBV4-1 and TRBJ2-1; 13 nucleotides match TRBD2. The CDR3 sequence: CASSQVRLAGGNEQFF. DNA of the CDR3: TGCGCCAGCAGCCAAGTACGACTAGCGGGAGGAAATGAGCAGTTCTTC.